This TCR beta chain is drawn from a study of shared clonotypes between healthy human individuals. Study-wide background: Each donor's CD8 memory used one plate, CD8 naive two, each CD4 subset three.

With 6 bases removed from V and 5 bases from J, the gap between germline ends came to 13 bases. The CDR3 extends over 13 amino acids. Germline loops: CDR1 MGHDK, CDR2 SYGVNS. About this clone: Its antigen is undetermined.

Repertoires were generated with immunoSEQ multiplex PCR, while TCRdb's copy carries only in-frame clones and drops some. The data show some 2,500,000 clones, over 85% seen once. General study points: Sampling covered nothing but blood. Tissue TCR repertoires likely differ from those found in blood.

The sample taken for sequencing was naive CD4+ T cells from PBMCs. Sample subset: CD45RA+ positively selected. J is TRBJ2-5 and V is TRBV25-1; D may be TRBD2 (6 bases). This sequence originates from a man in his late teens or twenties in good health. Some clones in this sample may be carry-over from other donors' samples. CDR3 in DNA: TGTGCCAGCAGCCGAAGTGGGGGGGAGACCCAGTACTTC. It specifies CASSRSGGETQYF.